The clone carrying this T cell receptor beta chain was seen ten or more times. Its antigen is unidentified. The library came from three nested PCR rounds adapted from ARM-PCR protocols. TCRdb analysed the multiplex PCR reads with MiXCR anew, one entry per CDR3 protein. Among 120,000 to 150,000 distinct CDR3 sequences listed, 66% were seen once. These data come from a study of tumor and adjacent non-tumor tissue in lung cancer. Turning to the study itself: Patients were aged roughly 30 to 76, 9 to 10 men and about five women, stage I to III. Regarding the study as a whole: Top 100 clones took a larger repertoire share in normal lung.

No cell sorting was done before RNA was extracted from the tissue. Chemotherapy-naive patients with new lung cancer underwent thoracic surgery in China, August–November 2014. CDR3 length: 15 amino acids. Germline V gene lookup returns CDR1 DFQATT and CDR2 SNEGSKA (reference sequence). Trimming took 3 bases from V and 0 from J; bases not matched to a gene: 5. The clonotype comes from a man aged 55 to 70 with small cell lung cancer. The chain couples TRBV20-1 to TRBJ2-3, with 8 bases lining up with TRBD2. Sequencing was carried out using lung tumor tissue. CDR3 loop: CSARGSSGSTDTQYF. CDR3 nucleotide sequence: TGCAGTGCTAGGGGGTCTAGCGGGAGCACAGATACGCAGTATTTT.